This TCR beta chain appears in the sequencing data of a study of identical twins. Via MiXCR, TCRdb re-called the 5' RACE reads, giving one row per CDR3 protein. The data contain 1.5 million to 2 million distinct CDR3 sequences, about 32% of them singletons. A word on this clonotype: The antigen remains unidentified.

Broader study findings: Excess twin sharing in beta out-of-frame sequences was weaker. The abundant beta clonotypes from cord blood had fewer insertions, and memory repertoires had none of this. Partly confounded zero-insertion analyses could result from invariant MAIT and iNKT cells.

Per germline, CDR1 SNHLY and CDR2 FYNNEI. V lost 3 bases, J lost 3 bases, and 5 bases lay in between. The CDR3 has 12 amino acids. What was sequenced was cord blood. This TCR was sampled from a newborn girl in good health. The chain combines TRBV2 with TRBJ1-1, with D unresolved. The CDR3 reads CASSDSYTEAFF. The CDR3 DNA is TGTGCCAGCAGTGACAGTTACACTGAAGCTTTCTTT.